The next 5 T cell receptor beta chains were all read from a single sample in a study of blood T cell repertoires in COVID-19. Libraries were prepared by immunoSEQ multiplex PCR; TCRdb keeps only in-frame clonotypes and omits some of them. The sample lists over 350,000 clones, more than 70% occurring once. The sample consisted of PBMCs or T cells enriched from blood (not recorded which). The receptors here all came from a woman under 30 who had recovered from COVID-19.

The chain has TRBV2 and TRBJ1-2; tentative D call: TRBD1 (6 bases). Trimming cost V 4 bases and J 4 bases, with 13 bases left between them. Germline V gene lookup returns CDR1 SNHLY and CDR2 FYNNEI. The CDR3 has 14 amino acids. DNA of the CDR3: TGTGCCAGCAGTGGGGGAGGGACAACCTATGGCTACACCTTC. Translation: CASSGGGTTYGYTF.

CDR3 nucleotides: TGCGCCAGCAGCCCGGGACTAGCGGGGGTGACCCAGTACTTC. Protein: CASSPGLAGVTQYF. The rearrangement joins TRBV5-1 to TRBJ2-5; 14 nucleotides match TRBD2. The V gene end was trimmed by 4 bases and the J gene end by 7 bases; junction bases not matched to a gene: 3. CDR1 is SGHRS, CDR2 YFSETQ, per germline. This CDR3 contains 14 residues.

This CDR3 reads CASSLYRGPTEAFF. CDR3 DNA sequence: TGTGCCAGCAGCTTGTACAGGGGCCCCACTGAAGCTTTCTTT. The chain has TRBV5-4 and TRBJ1-1; 7 nucleotides agree with TRBD1. Germline assignment: CDR1 SGHNT and CDR2 YYREEE (reference sequence). V dropped 1 base and J dropped 4; count of bases not matched to a gene: 4. The CDR3 is made up of 14 amino acids.

This chain joins TRBV9 and TRBJ1-2; 7 nucleotides match TRBD1. V lost 3 bases and J lost 7; bases outside the gene matches: 6. The CDR3 is made up of 13 amino acids. The germline CDR1 and CDR2 sequences are SGDLS and YYNGEE. Here the CDR3 DNA reads TGTGCCAGCAGCGCCGACAGGGTCTCTGGCTACACCTTC. It yields the protein CASSADRVSGYTF.

The rearrangement joins TRBV3-1 (or the pseudogene TRBV3-2) to TRBJ2-7; TRBD1 is a possible D gene (6 bases). This CDR3 has 11 residues. Germline V gives CDR1 LGHDT, CDR2 YNNKEL (reference sequence). Between the trimmed V and J ends, which lost 4 bases and 7 bases, there was a span of 8 bases. CDR3 sequence: CASSLQGEQYF. For the CDR3, the DNA is TGTGCCAGCAGCCTCCAGGGGGAGCAGTACTTC.